Given below is one T cell receptor (beta chain) in context. Study processing details: Reference gene primers were amplified, and this amplification served to estimate nucleated cell counts. The assay was immunoSEQ multiplex PCR, and TCRdb's table has in-frame clones only and misses some. The V and J calls and the clone size are those of that table, but D and trimming were determined from the DNA. Of tens of thousands of clones detected, around 67% appear once; the ten largest clones hold 2.6%. The record originates from a study of blood T cell repertoires in COVID-19. The overall study: T cells, B-cell-depleted T cells, or PBMCs provided the cDNA or gDNA that served as material.

CDR1 is DFQATT and CDR2 is SNEGSKA in the germline V gene (reference sequence). Trimming left V 3 bases short and J 5 bases short, with 7 bases between. CDR3 length equals 11 residues. The sequence was collected from a human donor with acute or convalescent COVID-19. The donor label of this sample is uncertain. The J gene is TRBJ2-5, the V gene TRBV20-1; no definite D call. Sequenced input: peripheral blood. The CDR3 region is CSARRSETQYF. In DNA, the CDR3 is TGCAGTGCTAGGAGGAGTGAGACCCAGTACTTC.